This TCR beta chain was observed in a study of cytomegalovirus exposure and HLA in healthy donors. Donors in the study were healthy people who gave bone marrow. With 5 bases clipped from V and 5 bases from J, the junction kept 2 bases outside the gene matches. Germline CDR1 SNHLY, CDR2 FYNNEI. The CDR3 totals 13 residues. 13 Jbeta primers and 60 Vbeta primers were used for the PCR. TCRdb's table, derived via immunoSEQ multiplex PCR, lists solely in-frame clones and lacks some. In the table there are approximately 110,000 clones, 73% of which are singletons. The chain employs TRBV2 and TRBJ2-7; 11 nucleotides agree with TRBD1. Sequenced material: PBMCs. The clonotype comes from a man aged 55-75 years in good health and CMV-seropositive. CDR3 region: CASSRDRGDEQYF. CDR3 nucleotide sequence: TGTGCCAGCAGTCGGGACAGGGGGGACGAGCAGTACTTC.